This TCR beta chain was sequenced in a study of Ad26.COV2.S vaccination and SARS-CoV-2 variants. About the research overall: Donor was assigned to the Ad26.COV2.S arm of trial COV1001. Study results and limitations: Estimates derived from TCR breadth and depth analyses may have underestimated total T cell responses.

As regards this clone: The antigen is undetermined.

Profiling relied on immunoSEQ multiplex PCR, and the TCRdb table lists in-frame clones only, not all of them. The sample yields approximately 350,000 clones, around 86% seen once. Treatment here: around 19 received Ad26.COV2.S at low or high dose, single or two shots; 5 received placebo; per-sample allocation not given. Sampling was performed 63 days after the first vaccine or placebo injection. V gave up 6 bases and J gave up 4 bases, with 9 bases separating them. Germline V gene data show CDR1 as SGHTA and CDR2 as FQGNSA. The CDR3 length is 13 residues. This material consisted of peripheral blood, taken in a trial of Ad26.COV2.S vaccine versus placebo. The V gene is TRBV7-2, the J gene TRBJ2-2; D call uncertain. The clonotype originates from a person between 18 and 59 years old who received the Ad26.COV2.S COVID-19 vaccine or a placebo. In DNA, the CDR3 is TGTGCCAGCAGTCACAATACCACCGGGGAGCTGTTTTTT. Translating it yields CASSHNTTGELFF.